These 24 T cell receptor beta chains came from one sample sequenced in a study of T cells in Graves' hyperthyroidism and ophthalmopathy. Amplification of TCR beta CDR3 regions used RNA as the template. Primed by the HTBI set, a first-round RT-PCR was run on the TCR CDR3. TCRdb re-derived calls from the multiplex PCR reads in MiXCR, one entry per CDR3 protein. The top ten hold approximately 10% of the sample, which has about 840,000 distinct CDR3 sequences, more than 30% seen once. The specimen sequenced was blood. The receptors stem from a man aged 18 to 35 with Graves' hyperthyroidism.

This clonotype was counted ten times or more. This sequence joins TRBV20-1 and TRBJ1-5; D is possibly TRBD1 (6 bases). V was pared by 1 base and J by 1 base, with 11 bases between. The CDR3 extends over 15 amino acids. Germline V gene lookup returns CDR1 DFQATT and CDR2 SNEGSKA (reference sequence). CDR3 sequence (DNA): TGCAGTGCTAGAGGAACAGGGAGGAGCAATCAGCCCCAGCATTTT. The encoded protein is CSARGTGRSNQPQHF.

This clonotype was seen many times. V usage is TRBV10-3 and J usage is TRBJ2-7; 9 bases are shared with TRBD1. CDR3 length: 12 residues. Germline values: CDR1 ENHRY, CDR2 SYGVKD. Trimming at V came to 10 bases and at J to 4 bases, leaving 5 bases not matched to a gene. The CDR3 coding sequence is TGTGCCACATGGACAGGGGTTTACGAGCAGTACTTC. As protein: CATWTGVYEQYF.

Turning to this clonotype: A much larger clone is a single base away; this may be a read error. V gene TRBV2 combines with J gene TRBJ1-5; weak D call: TRBD1 (6 bases). V was cut by 8 bases and J by 6 bases, with 14 bases left in between. Germline V gene sequence: CDR1 SNHLY, CDR2 FYNNEI. The length of the CDR3 is 13 residues. The CDR3 loop is CASGGAPGQPQHF. Written as DNA, the CDR3 is TGTGCCAGCGGGGGGGCCCCGGGTCAGCCCCAGCATTTT.

The genes are TRBV7-2 and TRBJ2-5; no firm D call. Per the germline V gene, CDR1 is SGHTA and CDR2 is FQGNSA. CDR3 length: 14 amino acids. Trimming removed 6 bases at V and 5 bases at J, with 16 bases between. The CDR3: CASSTIGILETQYF. The CDR3 nucleotides read TGTGCCAGCAGTACGATAGGCATTCTGGAGACCCAGTACTTC. The full variable domain, with the rest looked up from reference TRBV7-2 and TRBJ2-5, is GAGVSQSPSNKVTEKGKDVELRCDPISGHTALYWYRQSLGQGLEFLIYFQGNSAPDKSGLPSDRFSAERTGGSVSTLTIQRTQQEDSAVYLCASSTIGILETQYFGPGTRLLVL.

This clonotype was picked up a small number of times. With a much larger clone just one base away, this may be a read error. The chain combines TRBV10-3 with TRBJ1-2, with a possible D match to TRBD1 (5 bases). The germline gives CDR1 ENHRY, CDR2 SYGVKD. The CDR3 is made up of 14 amino acids. The CDR3 here is CAISESSGNYGNTF. CDR3 nucleotides: TGTGCCATCAGTGAGTCATCAGGGAACTATGGCAACACCTTC.

J is TRBJ1-3 and V is TRBV12-3 or TRBV12-4, with 7 bases lining up with TRBD1. This CDR3 contains 17 residues. Losses at the gene ends were 3 bases for V and 0 bases for J; bases not matched to a gene: 8. This CDR3 is CASSFWAGDSSGNTIYF. In DNA form, the CDR3 reads TGTGCCAGCAGTTTTTGGGCAGGGGACAGCTCTGGAAACACCATATATTTT.

In this sample, this clonotype turned up a few times. CDR3 DNA sequence: TGTGCCAGCAGCCATGGGGACGCCTCAGGGAGAGAGACCCAGTACTTC. It encodes CASSHGDASGRETQYF. V and J are TRBV14 and TRBJ2-5, with D perhaps TRBD1 or TRBD2 (5 bases each). V lost 3 bases and J 4 bases, leaving 18 bases between the germline ends. The CDR3 runs to 16 residues. The germline gives CDR1 SGHDN, CDR2 FVKESK.

CDR3 nucleotides: TGCAGCGTGAGGGGGTGGGGGCGAGAGACCCAGTACTTC. It specifies CSVRGWGRETQYF. The chain carries TRBV29-1 and TRBJ2-5; possibly TRBD1 for D (6 bases). V gave up 6 bases and J gave up 4 bases, with 15 bases separating them. In germline, CDR1 is SQVTM, CDR2 ANQGSEA. The CDR3 runs to 13 residues.

Concerning this clonotype: One junction end does not reproduce the germline sequence, and a read error may be involved. V is TRBV6-1 and J is TRBJ1-1, with no clear D. CDR3 length: 11 amino acids. The germline gives CDR1 MNHNS, CDR2 SASEGT. The chain's CDR3 is CACSEGTEAFF. The CDR3 bases are TGTGCCTGCAGTGAAGGGACTGAAGCTTTCTTT.

The genes are TRBV20-1 and TRBJ2-7, with 8 bases matching TRBD2. This CDR3 spans 14 amino acids. V was pared by 3 bases and J by 3 bases, with 7 bases of the junction left unmatched. The germline CDR1 and CDR2 sequences are DFQATT and SNEGSKA (reference sequence). CDR3 residues: CSARALSGNYEQYF. The CDR3 nucleotides read TGCAGTGCTAGGGCCCTTAGCGGGAACTACGAGCAGTACTTC.

Concerning this clonotype: One junction end does not reproduce the germline sequence, and a read error may be involved. This rearrangement joins TRBV5-1 to TRBJ2-2, with 8 bases aligning to TRBD2. There are 15 residues in the CDR3. Germline V CDR1 and CDR2: SGHRS, YFSETQ. The CDR3 reads CVSSLTSGYTGELFF. For the CDR3, the DNA is TGCGTCAGCAGCTTAACTAGCGGTTACACCGGGGAGCTGTTTTTT.

This sequence joins TRBV29-1 and TRBJ1-4; the D is unclear. CDR3 size: 11 residues. The germline gives CDR1 SQVTM, CDR2 ANQGSEA. The V end lost 6 bases, the J end lost 8 bases, and 10 bases lay between the germline ends. The DNA of the CDR3 is TGCAGCGTATGGCTCGGGGAAAAACTGTTTTTT. This translates into CSVWLGEKLFF.

This clonotype was seen ten or more times. The chain links TRBV9 to TRBJ1-3; D is unclear. Germline V CDR1 and CDR2: SGDLS, YYNGEE. The CDR3 extends over 13 amino acids. V was trimmed by 0 bases and J by 5 bases, leaving 6 bases between them. CDR3: CASSVALRNTIYF. In DNA, the CDR3 is TGTGCCAGCAGCGTAGCTTTGAGAAACACCATATATTTT.

In its sample, this clonotype was seen a few times. CDR3 coding DNA: TGCAGTGCTAGAGTTAGGGGCGACAGTTGGAACACTGAAGCTTTCTTT. Translated: CSARVRGDSWNTEAFF. The chain joins TRBV20-1 to TRBJ1-1; TRBD1 might be the D (5 bases). Germline V gene lookup returns CDR1 DFQATT and CDR2 SNEGSKA (reference sequence). Between the trimmed V and J ends, which lost 1 base and 1 base, there was a span of 16 bases. The CDR3 has 16 residues.

This clonotype was recorded many times. The chain combines TRBV7-3 with TRBJ1-6; D is possibly TRBD1 (5 bases). Germline CDR1 and CDR2: SGHTA and FQGTGA. V was cut by 2 bases and J by 11 bases, with 10 bases left in between. This CDR3 has 13 amino acids. CDR3 region: CASSLGGVAPLHF. The CDR3 DNA reads as TGTGCCAGCAGCTTAGGGGGAGTGGCACCCCTCCACTTT.

This clonotype was detected ten times or more. This rearrangement joins TRBV15 to TRBJ2-2; no firm D call. V lost 1 base and J 4 bases, leaving 13 bases between the germline ends. Looked up from germline, CDR1 is LNHNV and CDR2 is YYDKDF (reference sequence). This CDR3 is built from 16 residues. CDR3 loop: CATSRGAAQPTGELFF. In DNA, the CDR3 is TGTGCCACCAGCAGAGGGGCGGCACAACCCACCGGGGAGCTGTTTTTT.

Worth noting for this clonotype: Likely a read error: the CDR3 ends without its conserved phenylalanine or tryptophan. The chain combines TRBV28 with TRBJ2-7; the D gene could be TRBD1 or TRBD2 (5 bases each). The V end was cut by 2 bases, the J end by 3 bases, with 14 bases between. Germline values: CDR1 MDHEN, CDR2 SYDVKM. The length of the CDR3 is 15 residues. This CDR3 reads CASSLGTSGIYEQYL. Written as DNA, the CDR3 is TGTGCCAGCAGTTTAGGGACCTCGGGGATCTACGAGCAGTACCTC.

This clonotype was observed at least ten times. The chain uses TRBV5-8 and TRBJ1-2; the D gene is possibly TRBD1 (6 bases). CDR3 size: 13 residues. Germline V lookup: CDR1 SGHTS, CDR2 YDEGEE. V was trimmed by 4 bases and J by 2 bases, leaving 9 bases between them. DNA for the CDR3: TGTGCCAGCAGCCTGGACAGCAACTATGGCTACACCTTC. Its protein product is CASSLDSNYGYTF.

The chain combines TRBV6-5 with TRBJ1-2; the D gene is possibly TRBD1 (6 bases). In germline, CDR1 is MNHEY, CDR2 SVGAGI. Between the trimmed V and J ends, which lost 10 bases and 5 bases, there was a span of 14 bases. This CDR3 contains 12 residues. The CDR3 region is CATGGLLYGYTF. CDR3 DNA sequence: TGTGCCACTGGGGGCCTGCTTTATGGCTACACCTTC.

This clonotype occurred once. The chain has TRBV10-2 and TRBJ1-1, with D uncertain. This CDR3 has 14 residues. Trimming took 3 bases from V and 5 from J, leaving 13 bases between them. Germline loops: CDR1 WSHSY, CDR2 SAAADI. DNA for the CDR3: TGCGCCAGCAGTGAAGGTTTGGGGTTGACTGAAGCTTTCTTT. This translates into CASSEGLGLTEAFF.

There are many counts of this clonotype. The V gene is TRBV10-3, the J gene TRBJ2-7, with D maybe TRBD2 (5 bases). This CDR3 region has 12 residues. Per the germline V gene, CDR1 is ENHRY and CDR2 is SYGVKD. Trimming removed 8 bases at V and 4 bases at J, with 12 bases between. In DNA form, the CDR3 reads TGTGCCATCTCGGTCGGGAAATACGAGCAGTACTTC. This encodes CAISVGKYEQYF.

This clonotype was seen ten or more times. V gene TRBV9 combines with J gene TRBJ1-1; D gene ambiguous. The germline V and J ends were trimmed by 0 bases and 4 bases, with 7 bases remaining between them. Germline values: CDR1 SGDLS, CDR2 YYNGEE. The CDR3 is 13 residues long. CDR3 in DNA: TGTGCCAGCAGCGTAGTGGGTCCCACTGAAGCTTTCTTT. It encodes CASSVVGPTEAFF.

The rearrangement links TRBV4-1 to TRBJ2-5, with TRBD2 matching 16 bases. J lost 11 bases, V lost 3 bases, and 6 bases had no gene match. The CDR3 has 15 amino acids. CDR1 is MGHRA, CDR2 YSYEKL, per germline. The CDR3 spells CASSQPGTSGRAQYF. CDR3 nucleotides: TGCGCCAGCAGCCAGCCCGGGACTAGCGGGAGGGCGCAGTACTTC.

This clonotype was detected ten times or more. V and J are TRBV2 and TRBJ1-2; TRBD1 aligns across 7 bases. V lost 7 bases, J lost 3 bases, and 8 bases stayed unmatched. The CDR3 contains 14 residues. CDR1 is SNHLY, CDR2 FYNNEI, per germline. CDR3 nucleotide sequence: TGTGCCAGCACCTCATTTGGGACAGACTATGGCTACACCTTC. It yields the protein CASTSFGTDYGYTF.